The clone carrying this T cell receptor beta chain was counted ten times or more. Its antigen is not known. The entry originates in a study of regulatory T cells in long-lasting Graves disease. Study summary: Graves' patients, newly diagnosed, had taken antithyroid drugs under 3 months. Broader study findings: Limited sample numbers may have lowered accuracy.

The time point denotes: newly diagnosed GD, antithyroid drugs for less than 3 months. Extracted PBMC RNA gave rise to the TCR library. Germline V gene lookup returns CDR1 SGHTA and CDR2 FQGNSA. V was pared by 1 base and J by 2 bases, with 4 bases of the junction left unmatched. This CDR3 is 15 amino acids long. Sequencing libraries for TCR beta were prepared with iRepertoire HTBI primers and Arm-PCR of CDR3 regions. The authors' processing: Gene usage covered about 62 TRBV and 14 TRBJ segments. TCRdb passed the multiplex PCR reads through MiXCR, listing each CDR3 protein once. TCRdb, not the authors, supplied the V and J calls. The sample records about 450,000 distinct CDR3 sequences, 12% to 15% being singletons. The same sample was also used in a study of T cells in Graves' hyperthyroidism and ophthalmopathy.

This receptor was obtained from a woman in her forties or fifties with Graves disease. V and J are TRBV7-2 and TRBJ2-5; 7 bases agree with TRBD1. The material was peripheral blood mononuclear cells (PBMCs), obtained at new diagnosis, from a patient treated with antithyroid drugs. The CDR3 sequence: CASSLVSGGQETQYF. CDR3 DNA sequence: TGTGCCAGCAGCTTAGTGTCAGGGGGACAAGAGACCCAGTACTTC.